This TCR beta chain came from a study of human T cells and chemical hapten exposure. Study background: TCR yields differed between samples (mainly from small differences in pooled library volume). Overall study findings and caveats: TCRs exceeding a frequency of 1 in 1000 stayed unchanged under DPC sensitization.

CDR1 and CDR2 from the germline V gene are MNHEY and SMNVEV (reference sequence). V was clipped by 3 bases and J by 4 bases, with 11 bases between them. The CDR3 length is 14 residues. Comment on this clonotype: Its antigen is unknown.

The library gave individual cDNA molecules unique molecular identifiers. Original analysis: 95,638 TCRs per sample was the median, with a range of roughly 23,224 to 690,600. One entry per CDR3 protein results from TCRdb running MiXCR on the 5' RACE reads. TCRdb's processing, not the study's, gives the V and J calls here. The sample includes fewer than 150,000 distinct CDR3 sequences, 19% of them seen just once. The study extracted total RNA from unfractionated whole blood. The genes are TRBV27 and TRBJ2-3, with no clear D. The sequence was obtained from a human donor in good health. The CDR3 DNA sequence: TGTGCCAGCAGTTTGTTAGGGTACTCAGATACGCAGTATTTT. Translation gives CASSLLGYSDTQYF.